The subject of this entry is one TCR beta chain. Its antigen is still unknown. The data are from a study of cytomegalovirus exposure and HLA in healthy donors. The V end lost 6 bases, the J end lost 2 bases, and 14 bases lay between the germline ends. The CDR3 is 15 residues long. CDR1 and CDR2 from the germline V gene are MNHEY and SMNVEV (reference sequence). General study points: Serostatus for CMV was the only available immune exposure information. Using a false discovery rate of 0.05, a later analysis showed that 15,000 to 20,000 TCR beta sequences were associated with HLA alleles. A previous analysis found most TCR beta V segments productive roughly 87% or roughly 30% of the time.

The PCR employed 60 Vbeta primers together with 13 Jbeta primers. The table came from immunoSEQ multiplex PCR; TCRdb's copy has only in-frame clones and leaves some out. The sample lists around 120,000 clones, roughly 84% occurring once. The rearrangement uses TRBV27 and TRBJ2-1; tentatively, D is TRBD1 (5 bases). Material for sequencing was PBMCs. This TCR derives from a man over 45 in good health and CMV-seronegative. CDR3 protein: CASSPSGYTYNEQFF. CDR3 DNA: TGTGCCAGCAGCCCCTCAGGGTACACCTACAATGAGCAGTTCTTC.